The 16 T cell receptor beta chains below come from one sample, sequenced in a study of regulatory T cells in long-lasting Graves disease (dated by TCRdb to the early 2020s). The library was obtained by multiplex PCR. Sequenced on an Illumina HiSeq 4000. TCR beta libraries were built with iRepertoire HTBI primers and Arm-PCR amplification of CDR3 regions. TCRdb reanalyzed the raw reads on its own, using fastp at Q25 for trimming and MiXCR for clone calling, and kept in-frame beta chains. Each entry merges the rows of one CDR3 protein and shows their most common DNA and genes. This sample has a few hundred thousand distinct CDR3 sequences in its table, and 21% of those were observed once. The top ten hold 14% of the sample. The sample's time point label is to be understood as: persistent/refractory GD, antithyroid drugs over 5 years with positive TRAb. For both TCR sequencing and RNA sequencing, RNA was extracted from PBMCs in TRIzol.

Specimen: peripheral blood mononuclear cells (PBMCs), collected when the disease was refractory, from a patient treated with antithyroid drugs. These receptors were taken from a female donor with Graves disease.

The V and J genes are TRBV3-1 and TRBJ2-7; TRBD2 matches 12 bases. Per the germline V gene, CDR1 is LGHDT and CDR2 is YNNKEL (reference sequence). The CDR3 runs 15 residues. Germline trimming cut 0 bases from V and 3 bases from J; bases unmatched to any gene: 0. The CDR3 DNA reads TGTGCCAGCAGCCAAGAGACTAGCGGGGGCTACGAGCAGTACTTC. It encodes CASSQETSGGYEQYF.

This clonotype was picked up many times. V is TRBV7-8 and J is TRBJ2-2, with 7 bases fitting TRBD2. Germline loops: CDR1 SGHVS, CDR2 FQNEAQ. V lost 1 base, J lost 4 bases, and 6 bases stayed unmatched. The CDR3 length is 16 residues. CDR3 residues: CASSLGGGTATGELFF. Written as DNA, the CDR3 is TGTGCCAGCAGCTTAGGGGGAGGGACGGCCACCGGGGAGCTGTTTTTT.

This clonotype was seen at least ten times. This sequence joins TRBV2 and TRBJ2-5, with D tentatively TRBD2 (6 bases). Germline-derived CDR1 and CDR2 are SNHLY and FYNNEI. V dropped 1 base and J dropped 5 bases, with 11 bases sitting between them. The CDR3 runs 14 residues. In nucleotides, the CDR3 is TGTGCCAGCAGTGAAGGGCGGGATTTGGAGACCCAGTACTTC. It translates to CASSEGRDLETQYF.

V usage is TRBV5-1 and J usage is TRBJ1-1; 7 bases match TRBD1. V lost 0 bases and J lost 4; bases outside the gene matches: 6. CDR3 length equals 15 residues. Per germline, CDR1 SGHRS and CDR2 YFSETQ. The CDR3 sequence is CASSLEGAPVTEAFF. In DNA, the CDR3 is TGCGCCAGCAGCTTGGAGGGGGCCCCCGTCACTGAAGCTTTCTTT.

The V and J genes are TRBV29-1 and TRBJ1-4; D unclear. Germline CDR1 and CDR2: SQVTM and ANQGSEA. Between the trimmed V and J ends, which lost 4 bases and 5 bases, there was a span of 11 bases. The CDR3 sequence is 13 residues long. The CDR3: CSVVTNLNEKLFF. For the CDR3, the DNA is TGCAGCGTTGTAACCAACTTAAATGAAAAACTGTTTTTT.

As to this clonotype: Being one base from a much bigger clone, this may be a read error. The conserved closing phenylalanine or tryptophan is absent in this CDR3, likely reflecting a read error. The V call is TRBV29-1, the J call TRBJ1-1; D is ambiguous. V was clipped by 7 bases and J by 1 base, with 13 bases between them. CDR1 is SQVTM and CDR2 is ANQGSEA in the germline V gene. The CDR3 length is 13 residues. CDR3 loop: CSASIRANTEAFL. Written as DNA, the CDR3 is TGCAGCGCCTCGATCCGGGCGAACACTGAAGCTTTCCTT.

This chain connects TRBV3-1 to TRBJ2-6; 9 positions match TRBD1. Germline CDR1 and CDR2: LGHDT and YNNKEL (reference sequence). CDR3 length: 18 amino acids. V lost 4 bases and J lost 1; bases outside the gene matches: 8. CDR3: CASSPRGQGGSGANVLTF. CDR3 DNA: TGTGCCAGCAGCCCTAGGGGACAGGGCGGTTCTGGGGCCAACGTCCTGACTTTC.

This clonotype was counted a few times. V usage is TRBV6-1 and J usage is TRBJ1-1; D unresolved. The V gene's germline CDR1 is MNHNS and CDR2 SASEGT. V was shortened by 5 bases and J by 0 bases, with 13 bases between the two germline ends. This CDR3 is built from 15 residues. CDR3: CASSQNDGLNTEAFF. The CDR3 DNA reads as TGTGCCAGCAGTCAGAATGACGGCCTGAACACTGAAGCTTTCTTT.

Points on this clonotype: A much more abundant neighbour one base away suggests this may be a read error. The chain joins TRBV11-2 to TRBJ2-2; a weak D match, TRBD1 (6 bases). CDR3 length: 13 residues. From germline, CDR1 is SGHAT and CDR2 FQNNGV. DNA of the CDR3: TGTGCCAGTCGACAGGAGAACACCGGGGAGCTGGTTTTT. It is translated as CASRQENTGELVF.

This clonotype appeared many times. The DNA for the CDR3 is TGTGCCAGCTCACGTCCGGACAGAACCTACGAGCAGTACTTC. It encodes CASSRPDRTYEQYF. The chain carries TRBV18 and TRBJ2-7; weak D call: TRBD1 (6 bases). The V end lost 4 bases, the J end lost 2 bases, and 12 bases lay between the germline ends. The germline V gene has CDR1 KGHSH and CDR2 LQKENI. This CDR3 has 14 amino acids. Filled out from reference TRBV18 and TRBJ2-7, the complete variable domain reads NAGVMQNPRHLVRRRGQEARLRCSPMKGHSHVYWYRQLPEEGLKFMVYLQKENIIDESGMPKERFSAEFPKEGPSILRIQQVVRGDSAAYFCASSRPDRTYEQYFGPGTRLTVT.

About this clonotype itself: Being one base from a much bigger clone, this may be a read error. V usage is TRBV28 and J usage is TRBJ2-7, with D tentatively TRBD2 (6 bases). The length of the CDR3 is 14 residues. The germline V gene has CDR1 MDHEN and CDR2 SYDVKM. The CDR3 DNA is TGTGCCAGCAGTTTTACTAGCCGGGGAGTCGAGCAGTGCTTC. Encoded protein: CASSFTSRGVEQCF.

This clonotype occurred many times. The chain uses TRBV30 and TRBJ2-5; tentative D call: TRBD1 (6 bases). V was trimmed by 8 bases and J by 1 base, leaving 14 bases between them. This CDR3 comprises 13 residues. Germline V lookup: CDR1 GTSNPN, CDR2 SVGIG (reference sequence). The CDR3 spells CAGHRDTQETQYF. CDR3 nucleotides: TGTGCCGGGCACCGGGACACCCAAGAGACCCAGTACTTC.

This chain uses TRBV20-1 with TRBJ2-7; possibly TRBD2 for D (5 bases). The CDR3 has 15 residues. V was trimmed by 0 bases and J by 1 base, leaving 13 bases between them. CDR1 is DFQATT, CDR2 SNEGSKA, per germline (reference sequence). The CDR3 protein is CSARDYLAVSYEQYF. In nucleotides, the CDR3 is TGCAGTGCTAGAGATTACCTAGCTGTTTCCTACGAGCAGTACTTC.

V gene TRBV5-1 combines with J gene TRBJ2-5, with D possibly being TRBD2 (5 bases). Germline CDR1 SGHRS, CDR2 YFSETQ. The CDR3 length is 15 residues. V was cut by 2 bases and J by 1 base, with 12 bases left in between. The DNA of the CDR3 is TGCGCCAGCAGCTTAGGGCCGGGGATCCAAGAGACCCAGTACTTC. Translation: CASSLGPGIQETQYF.

V and J are TRBV7-2 and TRBJ2-4; D unresolved. This CDR3 is built from 15 residues. Per the germline V gene, CDR1 is SGHTA and CDR2 is FQGNSA. V lost 2 bases to trimming and J lost 0 bases, with 8 bases between them. This CDR3 is CASSLTGSAKNIQYF. The CDR3 coding sequence is TGTGCCAGCAGCTTAACCGGCTCAGCCAAAAACATTCAGTACTTC.

In its sample, this clonotype was seen many times. In DNA, the CDR3 is TGTGCCAGCAGTGGGACAGGGTTTCTGGCTTTCTTT. Translated, it gives CASSGTGFLAFF. The chain uses TRBV12-3 or TRBV12-4 and TRBJ1-1, with 9 bases that match TRBD1. CDR3 length equals 12 residues. The V segment lost 5 bases and the J segment 11 bases; nucleotides outside the gene matches: 6.